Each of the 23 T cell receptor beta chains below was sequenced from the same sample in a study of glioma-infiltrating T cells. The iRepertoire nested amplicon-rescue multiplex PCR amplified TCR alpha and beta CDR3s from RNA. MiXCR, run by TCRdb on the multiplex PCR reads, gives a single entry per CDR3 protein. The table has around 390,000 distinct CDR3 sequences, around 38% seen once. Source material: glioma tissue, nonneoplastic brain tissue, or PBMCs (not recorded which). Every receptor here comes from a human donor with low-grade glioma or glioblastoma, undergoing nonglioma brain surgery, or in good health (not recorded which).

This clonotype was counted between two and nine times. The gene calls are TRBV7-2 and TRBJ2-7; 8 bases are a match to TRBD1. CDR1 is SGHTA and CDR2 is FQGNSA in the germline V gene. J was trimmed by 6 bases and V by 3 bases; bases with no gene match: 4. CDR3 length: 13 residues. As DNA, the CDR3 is TGTGCCAGCAGCTTTGACAGGGGTTCCGAGCAGTACTTC. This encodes CASSFDRGSEQYF.

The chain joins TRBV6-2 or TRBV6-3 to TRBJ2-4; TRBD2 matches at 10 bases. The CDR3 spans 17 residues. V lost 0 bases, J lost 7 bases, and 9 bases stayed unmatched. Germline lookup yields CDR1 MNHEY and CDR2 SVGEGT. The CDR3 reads CASSYSGLAGEGNIQYF. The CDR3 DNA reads TGTGCCAGCAGTTACTCGGGGCTAGCGGGAGAGGGGAACATTCAGTACTTC.

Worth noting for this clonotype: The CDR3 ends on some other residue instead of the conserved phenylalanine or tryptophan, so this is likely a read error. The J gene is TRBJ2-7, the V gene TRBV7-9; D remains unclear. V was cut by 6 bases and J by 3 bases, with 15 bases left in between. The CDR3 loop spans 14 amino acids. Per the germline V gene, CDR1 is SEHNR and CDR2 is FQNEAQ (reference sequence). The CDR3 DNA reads TGTGCCAGCAGTGAAATGGGCAGTTACTACGAGCAGTACCTC. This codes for CASSEMGSYYEQYL.

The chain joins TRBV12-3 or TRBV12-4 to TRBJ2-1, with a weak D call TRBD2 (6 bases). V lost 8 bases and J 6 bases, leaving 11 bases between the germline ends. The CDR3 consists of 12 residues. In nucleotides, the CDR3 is TGTGCCAGCGGGGGGACTGTCAATGAGCAGTTCTTC. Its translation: CASGGTVNEQFF.

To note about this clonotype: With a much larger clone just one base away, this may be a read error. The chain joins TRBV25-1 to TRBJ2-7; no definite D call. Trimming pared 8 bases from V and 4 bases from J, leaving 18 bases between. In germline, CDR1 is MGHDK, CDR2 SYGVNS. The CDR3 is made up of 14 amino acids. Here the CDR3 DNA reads TGTGCCAGCGGGCCCGATTGGGTAGGGTACGAGCAGTACTTC. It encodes CASGPDWVGYEQYF.

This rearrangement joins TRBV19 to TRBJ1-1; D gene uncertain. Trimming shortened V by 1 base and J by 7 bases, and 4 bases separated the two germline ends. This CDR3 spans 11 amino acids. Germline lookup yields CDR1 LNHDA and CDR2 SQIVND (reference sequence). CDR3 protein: CASSIGNEAFF. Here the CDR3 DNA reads TGTGCCAGTAGTATAGGAAATGAAGCTTTCTTT. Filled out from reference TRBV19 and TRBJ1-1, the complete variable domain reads DGGITQSPKYLFRKEGQNVTLSCEQNLNHDAMYWYRQDPGQGLRLIYYSQIVNDFQKGDIAEGYSVSREKKESFPLTVTSAQKNPTAFYLCASSIGNEAFFGQGTRLTVV.

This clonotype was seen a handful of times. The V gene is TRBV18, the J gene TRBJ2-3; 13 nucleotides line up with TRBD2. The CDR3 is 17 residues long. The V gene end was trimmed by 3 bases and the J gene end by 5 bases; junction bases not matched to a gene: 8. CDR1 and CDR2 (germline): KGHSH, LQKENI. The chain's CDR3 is CASSPPLAGGLQDTQYF. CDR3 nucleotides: TGTGCCAGCTCACCCCCACTAGCGGGAGGGTTGCAAGATACGCAGTATTTT. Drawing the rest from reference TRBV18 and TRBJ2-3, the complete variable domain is NAGVMQNPRHLVRRRGQEARLRCSPMKGHSHVYWYRQLPEEGLKFMVYLQKENIIDESGMPKERFSAEFPKEGPSILRIQQVVRGDSAAYFCASSPPLAGGLQDTQYFGPGTRLTVL.

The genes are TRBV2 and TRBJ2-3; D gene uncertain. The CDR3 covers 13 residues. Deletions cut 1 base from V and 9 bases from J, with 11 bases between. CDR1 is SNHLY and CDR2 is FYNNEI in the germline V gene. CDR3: CASSEGLVGTQYF. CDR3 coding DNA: TGTGCCAGCAGTGAAGGGCTCGTAGGCACGCAGTATTTT. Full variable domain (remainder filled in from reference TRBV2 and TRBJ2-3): EPEVTQTPSHQVTQMGQEVILRCVPISNHLYFYWYRQILGQKVEFLVSFYNNEISEKSEIFDDQFSVERPDGSNFTLKIRSTKLEDSAMYFCASSEGLVGTQYFGPGTRLTVL.

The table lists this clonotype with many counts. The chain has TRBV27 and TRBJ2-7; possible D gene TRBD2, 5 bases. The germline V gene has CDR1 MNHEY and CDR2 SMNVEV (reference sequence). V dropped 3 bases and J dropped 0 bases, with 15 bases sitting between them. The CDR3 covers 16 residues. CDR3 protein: CASSFWSEGLSYEQYF. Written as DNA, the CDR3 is TGTGCCAGCAGTTTTTGGTCGGAAGGACTCTCCTACGAGCAGTACTTC.

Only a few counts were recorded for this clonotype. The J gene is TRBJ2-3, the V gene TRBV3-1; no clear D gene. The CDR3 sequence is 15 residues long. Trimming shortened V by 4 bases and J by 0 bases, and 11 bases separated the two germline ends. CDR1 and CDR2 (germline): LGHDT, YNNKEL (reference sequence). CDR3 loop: CASSRDPRSTDTQYF. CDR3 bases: TGTGCCAGCAGCCGAGATCCTCGTAGCACAGATACGCAGTATTTT.

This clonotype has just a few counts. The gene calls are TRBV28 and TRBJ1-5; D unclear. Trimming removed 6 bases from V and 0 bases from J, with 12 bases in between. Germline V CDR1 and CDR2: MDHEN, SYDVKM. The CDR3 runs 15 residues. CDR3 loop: CASSVNRYSNQPQHF. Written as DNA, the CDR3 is TGTGCCAGCAGCGTTAATCGCTATAGCAATCAGCCCCAGCATTTT.

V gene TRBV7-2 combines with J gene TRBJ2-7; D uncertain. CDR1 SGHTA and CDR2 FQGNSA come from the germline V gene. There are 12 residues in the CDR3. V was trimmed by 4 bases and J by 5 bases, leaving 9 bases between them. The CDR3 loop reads CASSSQANEQYF. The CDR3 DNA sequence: TGTGCCAGCAGCTCCCAGGCCAACGAGCAGTACTTC.

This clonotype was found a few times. The CDR3 DNA sequence: TGTGCCAGCAGCAAACGAACAGGGCCCCTAGAAAATGAGCAGTTCTTC. Its protein product is CASSKRTGPLENEQFF. The chain recombines TRBV7-2 with TRBJ2-1, with D perhaps TRBD1 (6 bases). Trimming shortened V by 5 bases and J by 7 bases, and 21 bases separated the two germline ends. This CDR3 comprises 16 residues. From germline, CDR1 is SGHTA and CDR2 FQGNSA.

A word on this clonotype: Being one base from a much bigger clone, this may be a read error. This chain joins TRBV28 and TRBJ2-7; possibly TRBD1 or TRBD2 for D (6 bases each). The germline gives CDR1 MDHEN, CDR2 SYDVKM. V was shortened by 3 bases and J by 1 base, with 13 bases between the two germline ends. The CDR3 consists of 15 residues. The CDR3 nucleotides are TGTGCCAGCAGTTTGGAGGGGGGCTGGTCCTACGAGCAGTACTTC. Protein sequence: CASSLEGGWSYEQYF. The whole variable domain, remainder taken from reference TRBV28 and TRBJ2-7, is DVKVTQSSRYLVKRTGEKVFLECVQDMDHENMFWYRQDPGLGLRLIYFSYDVKMKEKGDIPEGYSVSREKKERFSLILESASTNQTSMYLCASSLEGGWSYEQYFGPGTRLTVT.

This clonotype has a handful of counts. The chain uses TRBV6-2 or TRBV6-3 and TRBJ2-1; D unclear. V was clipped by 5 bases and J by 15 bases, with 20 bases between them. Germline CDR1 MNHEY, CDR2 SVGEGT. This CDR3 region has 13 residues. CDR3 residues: CASSLDNLISRFF. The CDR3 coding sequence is TGTGCCAGCAGTCTCGACAACCTCATTTCACGGTTCTTC.

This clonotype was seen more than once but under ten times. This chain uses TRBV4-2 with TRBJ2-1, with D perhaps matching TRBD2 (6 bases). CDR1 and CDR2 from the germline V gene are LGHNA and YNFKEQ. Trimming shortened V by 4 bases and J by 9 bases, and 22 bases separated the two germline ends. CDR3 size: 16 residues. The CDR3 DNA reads TGTGCCAGCAGCCTGCGACTAGAGCGGGTTCTTTCTGAGCAGTTCTTC. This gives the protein CASSLRLERVLSEQFF.

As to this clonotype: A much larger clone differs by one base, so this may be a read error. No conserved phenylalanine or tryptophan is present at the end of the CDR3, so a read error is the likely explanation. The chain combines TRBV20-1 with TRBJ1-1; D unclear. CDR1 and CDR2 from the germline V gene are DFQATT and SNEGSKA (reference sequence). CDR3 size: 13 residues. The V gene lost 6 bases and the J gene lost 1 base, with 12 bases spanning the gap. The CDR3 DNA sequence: TGCAGTGCCATACAACAGCCGAACACTGAAGCTTTCTTA. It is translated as CSAIQQPNTEAFL.

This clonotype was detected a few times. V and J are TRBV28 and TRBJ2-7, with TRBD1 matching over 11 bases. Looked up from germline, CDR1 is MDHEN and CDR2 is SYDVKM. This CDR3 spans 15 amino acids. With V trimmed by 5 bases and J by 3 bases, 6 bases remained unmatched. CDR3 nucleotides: TGTGCCAGCAGTCTCGGGACAGGGGGGGTCTACGAGCAGTACTTC. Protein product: CASSLGTGGVYEQYF.

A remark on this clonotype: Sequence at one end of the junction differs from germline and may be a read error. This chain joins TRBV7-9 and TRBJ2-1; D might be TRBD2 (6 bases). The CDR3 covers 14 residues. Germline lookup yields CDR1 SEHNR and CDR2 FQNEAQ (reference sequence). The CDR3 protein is CAGSWEGRYNEQFF. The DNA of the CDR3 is TGTGCCGGCAGCTGGGAAGGGAGGTACAATGAGCAGTTCTTC.

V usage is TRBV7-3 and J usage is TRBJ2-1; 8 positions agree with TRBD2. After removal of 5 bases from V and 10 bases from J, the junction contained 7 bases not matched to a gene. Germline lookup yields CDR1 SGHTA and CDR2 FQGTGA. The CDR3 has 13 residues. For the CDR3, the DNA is TGTGCCAGCAGCCCGGATAGCGGGACGGAGCAGTTCTTC. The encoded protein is CASSPDSGTEQFF.

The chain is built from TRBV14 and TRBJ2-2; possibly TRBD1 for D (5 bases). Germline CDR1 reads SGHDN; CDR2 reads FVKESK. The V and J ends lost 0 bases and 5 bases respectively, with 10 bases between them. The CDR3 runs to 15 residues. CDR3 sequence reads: CASSQDARATGELFF. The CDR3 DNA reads TGTGCCAGCAGCCAAGATGCCAGGGCAACCGGGGAGCTGTTTTTT.

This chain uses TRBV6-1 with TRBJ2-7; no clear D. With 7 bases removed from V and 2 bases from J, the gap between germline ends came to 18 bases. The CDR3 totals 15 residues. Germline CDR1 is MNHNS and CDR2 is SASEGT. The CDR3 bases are TGTGCCAGCAACCCCTGGCAGGACCCTACCTACGAGCAGTACTTC. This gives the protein CASNPWQDPTYEQYF.

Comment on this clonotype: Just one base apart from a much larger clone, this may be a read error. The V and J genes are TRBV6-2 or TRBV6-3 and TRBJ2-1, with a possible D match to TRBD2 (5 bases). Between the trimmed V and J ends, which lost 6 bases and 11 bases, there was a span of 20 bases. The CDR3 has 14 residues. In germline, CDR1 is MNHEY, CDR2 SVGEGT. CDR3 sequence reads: CASSSIPGSDKQFF. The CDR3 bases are TGTGCCAGCAGCTCCATTCCGGGAAGCGATAAGCAGTTCTTC.